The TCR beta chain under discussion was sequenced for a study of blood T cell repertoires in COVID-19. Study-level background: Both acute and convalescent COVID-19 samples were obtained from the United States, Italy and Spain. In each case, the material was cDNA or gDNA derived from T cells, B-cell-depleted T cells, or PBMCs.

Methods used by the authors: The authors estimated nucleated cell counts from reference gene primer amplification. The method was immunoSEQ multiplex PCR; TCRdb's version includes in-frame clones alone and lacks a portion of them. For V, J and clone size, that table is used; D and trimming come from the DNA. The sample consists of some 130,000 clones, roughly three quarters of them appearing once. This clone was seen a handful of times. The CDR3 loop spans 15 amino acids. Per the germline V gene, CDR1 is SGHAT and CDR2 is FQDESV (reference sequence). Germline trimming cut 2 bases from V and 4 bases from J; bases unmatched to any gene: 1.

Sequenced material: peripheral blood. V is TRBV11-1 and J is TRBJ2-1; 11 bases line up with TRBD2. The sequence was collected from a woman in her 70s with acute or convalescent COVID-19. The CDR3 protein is CASSLRLAGYNEQFF. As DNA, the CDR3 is TGTGCCAGCAGCTTAAGACTAGCGGGATACAATGAGCAGTTCTTC.